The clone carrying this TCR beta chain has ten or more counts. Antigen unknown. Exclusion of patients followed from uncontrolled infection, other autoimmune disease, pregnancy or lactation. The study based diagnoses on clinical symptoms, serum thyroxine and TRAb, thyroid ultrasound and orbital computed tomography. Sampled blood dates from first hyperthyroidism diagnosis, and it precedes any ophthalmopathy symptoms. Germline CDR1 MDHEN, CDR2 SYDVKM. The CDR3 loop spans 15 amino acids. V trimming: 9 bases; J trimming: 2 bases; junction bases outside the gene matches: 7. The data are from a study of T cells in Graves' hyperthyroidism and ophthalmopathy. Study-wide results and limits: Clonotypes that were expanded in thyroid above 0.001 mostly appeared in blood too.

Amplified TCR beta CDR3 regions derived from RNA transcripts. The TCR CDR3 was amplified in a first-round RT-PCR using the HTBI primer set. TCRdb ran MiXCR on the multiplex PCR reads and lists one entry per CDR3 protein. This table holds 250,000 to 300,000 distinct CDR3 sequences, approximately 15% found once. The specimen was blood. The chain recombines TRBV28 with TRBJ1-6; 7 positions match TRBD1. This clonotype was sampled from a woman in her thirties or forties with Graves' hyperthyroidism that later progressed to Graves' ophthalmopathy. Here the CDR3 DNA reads TGTGCCAGTAAGAGGCAGGGGGCCTATAATTCACCCCTCCACTTT. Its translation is CASKRQGAYNSPLHF.